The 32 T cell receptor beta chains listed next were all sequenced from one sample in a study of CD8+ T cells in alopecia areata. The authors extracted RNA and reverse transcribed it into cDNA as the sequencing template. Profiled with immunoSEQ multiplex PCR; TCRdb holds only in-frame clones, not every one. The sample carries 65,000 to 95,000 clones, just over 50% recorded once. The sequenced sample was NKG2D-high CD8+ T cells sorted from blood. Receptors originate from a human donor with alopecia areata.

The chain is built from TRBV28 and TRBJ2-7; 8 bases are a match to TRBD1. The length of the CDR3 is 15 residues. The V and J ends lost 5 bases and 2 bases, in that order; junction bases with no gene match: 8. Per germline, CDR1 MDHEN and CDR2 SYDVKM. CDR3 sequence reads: CASSTGTGITYEQYF. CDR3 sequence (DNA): TGTGCCAGCAGTACAGGGACAGGAATTACCTACGAGCAGTACTTC.

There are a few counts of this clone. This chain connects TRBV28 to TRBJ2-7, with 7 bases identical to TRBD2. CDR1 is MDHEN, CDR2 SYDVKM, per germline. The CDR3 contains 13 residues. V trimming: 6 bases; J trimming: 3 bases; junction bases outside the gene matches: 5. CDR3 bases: TGTGCCAGCAGCCGGACTAGTATCTACGAGCAGTACTTC. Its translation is CASSRTSIYEQYF.

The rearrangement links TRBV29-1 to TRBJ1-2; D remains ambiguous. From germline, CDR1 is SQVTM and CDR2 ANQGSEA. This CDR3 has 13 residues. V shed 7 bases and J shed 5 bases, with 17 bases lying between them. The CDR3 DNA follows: TGCAGCGGGAGTACCGACGGGTTATATGGCTACACCTTC. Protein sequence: CSGSTDGLYGYTF.

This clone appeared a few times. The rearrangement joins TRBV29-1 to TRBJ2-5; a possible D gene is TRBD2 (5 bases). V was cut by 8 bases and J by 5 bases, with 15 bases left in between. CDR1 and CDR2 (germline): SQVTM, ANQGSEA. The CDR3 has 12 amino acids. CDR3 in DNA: TGCAGCTATCTCGGGGATCAGGAGACCCAGTACTTC. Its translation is CSYLGDQETQYF.

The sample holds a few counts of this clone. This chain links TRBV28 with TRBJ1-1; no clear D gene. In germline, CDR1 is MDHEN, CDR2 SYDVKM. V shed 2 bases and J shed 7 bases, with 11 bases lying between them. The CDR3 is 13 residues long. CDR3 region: CASSLVAGLEAFF. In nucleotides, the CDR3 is TGTGCCAGCAGTTTAGTGGCAGGTCTTGAAGCTTTCTTT. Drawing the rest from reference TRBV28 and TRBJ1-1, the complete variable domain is DVKVTQSSRYLVKRTGEKVFLECVQDMDHENMFWYRQDPGLGLRLIYFSYDVKMKEKGDIPEGYSVSREKKERFSLILESASTNQTSMYLCASSLVAGLEAFFGQGTRLTVV.

Here the CDR3 DNA reads TGTGCCAGCAGCGTAGGACTAGCGGGAGTTAACTCCGAGCAGTACTTC. As protein: CASSVGLAGVNSEQYF. The rearrangement joins TRBV9 to TRBJ2-7; 12 nucleotides align to TRBD2. V lost 0 bases, J lost 6 bases, and 7 bases stayed unmatched. Germline lookup yields CDR1 SGDLS and CDR2 YYNGEE. The CDR3 runs to 16 residues.

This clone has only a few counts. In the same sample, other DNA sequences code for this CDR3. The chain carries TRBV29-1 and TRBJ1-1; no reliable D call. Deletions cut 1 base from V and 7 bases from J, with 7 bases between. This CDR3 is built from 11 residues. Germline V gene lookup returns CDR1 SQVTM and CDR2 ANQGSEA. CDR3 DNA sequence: TGCAGCGTTGAAGGGAGTAGTGAAGCTTTCTTT. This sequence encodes CSVEGSSEAFF.

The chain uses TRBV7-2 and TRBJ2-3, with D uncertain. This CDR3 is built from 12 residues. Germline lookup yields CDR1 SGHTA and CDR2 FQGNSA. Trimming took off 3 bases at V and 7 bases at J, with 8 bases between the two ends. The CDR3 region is CASSFNLNTQYF. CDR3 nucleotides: TGTGCCAGCAGCTTCAACCTTAATACGCAGTATTTT.

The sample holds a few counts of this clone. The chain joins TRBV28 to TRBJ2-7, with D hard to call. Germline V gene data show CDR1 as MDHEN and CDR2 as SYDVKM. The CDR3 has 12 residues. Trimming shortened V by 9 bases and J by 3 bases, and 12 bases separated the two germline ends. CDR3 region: CASLRFGYEQYF. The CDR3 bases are TGTGCCAGTCTGAGATTTGGCTACGAGCAGTACTTC.

CDR3 residues: CASSYTGEEQYF. The DNA for the CDR3 is TGTGCCAGCAGCTACACGGGTGAAGAGCAGTACTTC. The chain has TRBV5-5 and TRBJ2-7; D not certain. The CDR3 sequence is 12 residues long. Germline V gene lookup returns CDR1 SGHKS and CDR2 YYEKEE (reference sequence). Trimming took 3 bases from V and 7 from J, leaving 11 bases between them.

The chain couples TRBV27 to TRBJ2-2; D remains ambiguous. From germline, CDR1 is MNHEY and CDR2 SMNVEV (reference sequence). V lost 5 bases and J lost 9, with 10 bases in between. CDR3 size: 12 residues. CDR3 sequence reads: CASSPRVRELFF. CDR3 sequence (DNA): TGTGCCAGCAGTCCCCGTGTCAGGGAGCTGTTTTTT.

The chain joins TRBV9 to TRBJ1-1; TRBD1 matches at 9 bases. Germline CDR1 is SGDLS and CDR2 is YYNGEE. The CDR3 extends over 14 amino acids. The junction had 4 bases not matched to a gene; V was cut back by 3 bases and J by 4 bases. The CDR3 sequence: CASSAGTGFTEAFF. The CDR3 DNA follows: TGTGCCAGCAGCGCCGGGACAGGGTTCACTGAAGCTTTCTTT.

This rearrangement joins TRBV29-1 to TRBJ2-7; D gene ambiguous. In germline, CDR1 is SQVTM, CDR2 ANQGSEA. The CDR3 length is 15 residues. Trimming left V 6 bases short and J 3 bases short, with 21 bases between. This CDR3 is CSVISPRKANYEQYF. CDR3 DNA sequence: TGCAGCGTCATTAGCCCACGAAAGGCGAACTACGAGCAGTACTTC.

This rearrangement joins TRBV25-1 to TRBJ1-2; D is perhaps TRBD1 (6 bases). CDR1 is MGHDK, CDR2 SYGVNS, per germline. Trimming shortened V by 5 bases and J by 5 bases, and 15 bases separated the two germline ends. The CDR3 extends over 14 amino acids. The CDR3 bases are TGTGCCAGCAGTCTCGGGACAAAACAATATGGCTACACCTTC. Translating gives CASSLGTKQYGYTF.

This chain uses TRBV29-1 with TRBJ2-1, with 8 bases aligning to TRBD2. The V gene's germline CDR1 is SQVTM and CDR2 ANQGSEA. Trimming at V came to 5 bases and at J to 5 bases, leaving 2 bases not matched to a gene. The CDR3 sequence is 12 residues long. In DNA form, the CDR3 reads TGCAGCGTTAATAGCGGGAACAATGAGCAGTTCTTC. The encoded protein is CSVNSGNNEQFF.

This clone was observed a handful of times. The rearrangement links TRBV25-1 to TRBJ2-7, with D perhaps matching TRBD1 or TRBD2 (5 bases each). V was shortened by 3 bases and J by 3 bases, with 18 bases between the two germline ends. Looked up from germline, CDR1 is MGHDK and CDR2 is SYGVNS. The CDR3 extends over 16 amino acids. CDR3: CASSESGQGPYYEQYF. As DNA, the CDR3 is TGTGCCAGCAGTGAGTCCGGGCAGGGACCCTACTACGAGCAGTACTTC.

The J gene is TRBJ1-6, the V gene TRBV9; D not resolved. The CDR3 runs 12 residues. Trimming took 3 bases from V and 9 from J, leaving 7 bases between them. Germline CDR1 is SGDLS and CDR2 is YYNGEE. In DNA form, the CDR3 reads TGTGCCAGCAGCGCCCTGGGTTCACCCCTCCACTTT. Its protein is CASSALGSPLHF.

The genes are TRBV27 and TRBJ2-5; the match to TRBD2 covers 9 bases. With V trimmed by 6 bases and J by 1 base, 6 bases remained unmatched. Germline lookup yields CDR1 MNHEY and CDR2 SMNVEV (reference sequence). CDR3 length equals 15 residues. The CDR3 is CASSRLADSQETQYF. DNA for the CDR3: TGTGCCAGCAGCCGACTAGCGGATTCCCAAGAGACCCAGTACTTC.

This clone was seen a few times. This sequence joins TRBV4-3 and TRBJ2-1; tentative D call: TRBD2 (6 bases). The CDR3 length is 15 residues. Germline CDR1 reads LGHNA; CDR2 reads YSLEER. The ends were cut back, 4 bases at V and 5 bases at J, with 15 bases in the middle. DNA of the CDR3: TGCGCCAGCAGCCTAGCCGGGACTCAGAACAATGAGCAGTTCTTC. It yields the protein CASSLAGTQNNEQFF.

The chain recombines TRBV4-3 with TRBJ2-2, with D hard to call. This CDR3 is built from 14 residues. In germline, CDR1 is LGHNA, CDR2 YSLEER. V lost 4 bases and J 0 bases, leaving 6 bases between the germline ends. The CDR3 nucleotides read TGCGCCAGCAGCCTCACTCCGAACACCGGGGAGCTGTTTTTT. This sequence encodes CASSLTPNTGELFF.

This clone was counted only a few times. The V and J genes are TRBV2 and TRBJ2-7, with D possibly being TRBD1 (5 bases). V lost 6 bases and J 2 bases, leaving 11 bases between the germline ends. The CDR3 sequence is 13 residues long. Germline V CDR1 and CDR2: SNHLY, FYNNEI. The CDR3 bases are TGTGCCAGCAGGCAGGGTAGCCCCTACGAGCAGTACTTC. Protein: CASRQGSPYEQYF.

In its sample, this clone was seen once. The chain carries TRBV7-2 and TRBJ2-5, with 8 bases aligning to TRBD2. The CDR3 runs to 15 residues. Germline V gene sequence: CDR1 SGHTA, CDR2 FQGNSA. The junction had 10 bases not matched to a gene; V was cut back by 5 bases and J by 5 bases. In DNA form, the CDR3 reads TGTGCCAGCAGCCCGACTAGCGCCCCTAGTGAGACCCAGTACTTC. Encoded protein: CASSPTSAPSETQYF.

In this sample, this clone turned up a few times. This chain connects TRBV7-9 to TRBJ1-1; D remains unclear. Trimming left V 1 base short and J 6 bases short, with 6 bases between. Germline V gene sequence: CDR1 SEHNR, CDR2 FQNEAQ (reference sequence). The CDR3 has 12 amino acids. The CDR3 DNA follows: TGTGCCAGCAGCTTAGGAGGAGCTGAAGCTTTCTTT. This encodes CASSLGGAEAFF.

The CDR3 DNA is TGTGCCAGCAGCTTCCTGACATCGCAGGTTGCACCCCTCCACTTT. Its translation: CASSFLTSQVAPLHF. The chain joins TRBV7-2 to TRBJ1-6; no clear D gene. Trimming shortened V by 3 bases and J by 11 bases, and 17 bases separated the two germline ends. CDR3 length equals 15 residues. The germline gives CDR1 SGHTA, CDR2 FQGNSA. The full variable domain, with the rest looked up from reference TRBV7-2 and TRBJ1-6, is GAGVSQSPSNKVTEKGKDVELRCDPISGHTALYWYRQSLGQGLEFLIYFQGNSAPDKSGLPSDRFSAERTGGSVSTLTIQRTQQEDSAVYLCASSFLTSQVAPLHFGNGTRLTVT.

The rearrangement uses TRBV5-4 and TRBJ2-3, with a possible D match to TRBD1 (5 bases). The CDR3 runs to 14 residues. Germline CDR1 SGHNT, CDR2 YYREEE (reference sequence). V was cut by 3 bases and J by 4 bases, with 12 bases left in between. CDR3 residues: CASSSPGSADTQYF. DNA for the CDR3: TGTGCCAGCAGCTCTCCAGGGTCGGCAGATACGCAGTATTTT.

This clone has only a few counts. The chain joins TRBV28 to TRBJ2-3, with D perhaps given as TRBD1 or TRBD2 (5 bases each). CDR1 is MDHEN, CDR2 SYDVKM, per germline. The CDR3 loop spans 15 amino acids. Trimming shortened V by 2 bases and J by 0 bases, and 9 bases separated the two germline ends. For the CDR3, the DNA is TGTGCCAGCAGTTTAGACGGGGCTAGCACAGATACGCAGTATTTT. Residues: CASSLDGASTDTQYF.

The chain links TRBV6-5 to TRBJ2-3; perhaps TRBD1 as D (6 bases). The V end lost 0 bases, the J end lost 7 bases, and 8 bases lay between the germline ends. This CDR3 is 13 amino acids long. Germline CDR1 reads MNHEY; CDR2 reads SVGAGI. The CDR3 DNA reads TGTGCCAGCAGTTACTCGCAGGGGTATACGCAGTATTTT. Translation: CASSYSQGYTQYF.

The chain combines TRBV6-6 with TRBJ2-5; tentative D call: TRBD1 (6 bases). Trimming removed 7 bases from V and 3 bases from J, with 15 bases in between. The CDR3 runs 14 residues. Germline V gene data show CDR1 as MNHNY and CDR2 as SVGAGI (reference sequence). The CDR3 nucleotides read TGTGCCAGCACCTACGGACAGCCAGAAGAGACCCAGTACTTC. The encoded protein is CASTYGQPEETQYF.

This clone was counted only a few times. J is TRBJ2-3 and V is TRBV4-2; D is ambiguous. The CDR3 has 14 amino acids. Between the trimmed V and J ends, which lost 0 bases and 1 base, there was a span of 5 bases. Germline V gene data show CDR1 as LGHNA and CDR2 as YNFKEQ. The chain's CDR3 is CASSQDLGTDTQYF. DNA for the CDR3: TGTGCCAGCAGCCAAGATCTCGGCACAGATACGCAGTATTTT.

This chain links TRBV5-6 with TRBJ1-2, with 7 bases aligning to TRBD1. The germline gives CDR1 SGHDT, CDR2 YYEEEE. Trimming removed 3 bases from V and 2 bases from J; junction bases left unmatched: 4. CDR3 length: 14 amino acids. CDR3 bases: TGTGCCAGCAGCTCGGGGACAGCAAACTATGGCTACACCTTC. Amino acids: CASSSGTANYGYTF.

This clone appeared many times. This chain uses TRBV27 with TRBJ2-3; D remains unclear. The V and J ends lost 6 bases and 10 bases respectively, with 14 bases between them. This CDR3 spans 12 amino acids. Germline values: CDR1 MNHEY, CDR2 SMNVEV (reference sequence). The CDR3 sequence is CASSSSGPPQYF. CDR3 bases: TGTGCCAGCAGCTCCTCGGGCCCCCCGCAGTATTTT.

The CDR3 here is CASIRQGGIGGELFF. The CDR3 nucleotides are TGTGCCAGCATCAGACAGGGAGGGATTGGCGGGGAGCTGTTTTTT. The V and J genes are TRBV2 and TRBJ2-2, with D perhaps assigned TRBD1 or TRBD2 (7 bases each). Trimming shortened V by 7 bases and J by 7 bases, and 19 bases separated the two germline ends. The CDR3 length is 15 residues. Germline values: CDR1 SNHLY, CDR2 FYNNEI.